Below, 4 T cell receptor beta chains from the same sample are listed, as sequenced in a study of T-cell memory formation after mild COVID-19. In TCRdb, the 5' RACE reads were re-called with MiXCR into one record per CDR3 protein. The sample contains approximately 99,000 distinct CDR3 sequences, 15% to 20% of which appear only once. The sequencing input was PBMCs or a T cell subset sorted from them (not recorded which). These receptors all stem from a man between 18 and 35 years old who had mild COVID-19 (a few samples of this study predate the infection). Cell type and time point are not known.

This clonotype was detected only a few times. The rearrangement joins TRBV9 to TRBJ2-1, with a possible D match to TRBD2 (5 bases). V was pared by 4 bases and J by 7 bases, with 18 bases between. The CDR3 has 15 residues. From germline, CDR1 is SGDLS and CDR2 YYNGEE. CDR3 sequence (DNA): TGTGCCAGCAGCCCTTCGGGGTCCCGGATGAATGAGCAGTTCTTC. Translated: CASSPSGSRMNEQFF.

This clonotype has more than one count but fewer than ten. V gene TRBV21-1 combines with J gene TRBJ2-7; TRBD1, the table's D call, lacks a check against the DNA. TRBV21-1 is reported as a pseudogene. The CDR3 totals 12 residues. CDR3 nucleotide sequence: TGTGCCAGCAGCAAAGAGAGACAGTGGCAGTACGTC. It translates to CASSKERQWQYV.

This chain connects TRBV6-5 to TRBJ2-2; D ambiguous. Germline loops: CDR1 MNHEY, CDR2 SVGAGI. The V gene lost 11 bases and the J gene lost 0 bases, with 16 bases spanning the gap. The length of the CDR3 is 15 residues. For the CDR3, the DNA is TGTGCCTCAAAATCCCCCTCTGCGAACACCGGGGAGCTGTTTTTT. Its protein product is CASKSPSANTGELFF.

In this sample, this clonotype turned up a few times. The rearrangement uses TRBV5-1 and TRBJ1-6; D call uncertain. This CDR3 is built from 14 residues. CDR1 SGHRS and CDR2 YFSETQ come from the germline V gene. The V gene lost 0 bases and the J gene lost 5 bases, with 6 bases spanning the gap. The CDR3 region has the DNA TGCGCCAGCAGCTTGGGGATTGATAATTCACCCCTCCACTTT. This sequence encodes CASSLGIDNSPLHF.